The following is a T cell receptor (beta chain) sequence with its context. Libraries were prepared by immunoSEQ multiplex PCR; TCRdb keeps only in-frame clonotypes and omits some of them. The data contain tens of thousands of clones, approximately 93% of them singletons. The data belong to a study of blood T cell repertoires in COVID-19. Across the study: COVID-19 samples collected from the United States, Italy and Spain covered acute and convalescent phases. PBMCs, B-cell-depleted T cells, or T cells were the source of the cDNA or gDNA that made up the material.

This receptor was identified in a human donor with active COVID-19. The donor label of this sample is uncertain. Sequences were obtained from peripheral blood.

This chain's CDR3 is CSVRLAGENEQFF. In nucleotides, the CDR3 is TGCAGCGTGAGACTAGCGGGAGAAAATGAGCAGTTCTTC. V is TRBV29-1 and J is TRBJ2-1; 12 bases agree with TRBD2. CDR1 is SQVTM and CDR2 is ANQGSEA in the germline V gene. This CDR3 is built from 13 residues. J gave up 7 bases and V 6 bases, and 4 bases lay outside the gene matches.